The sequence of this T cell receptor beta chain was determined in a study of preoperative IRX-2 immunotherapy in early breast cancer. The germline V gene encodes CDR1 MGHRA and CDR2 YSYEKL. The CDR3 has 17 amino acids. V was cut by 0 bases and J by 0 bases, with 12 bases left in between. Treatment given: preoperative locoregional IRX-2 cytokine immunotherapy. Patients received preoperative, locoregional IRX-2 cytokine immunotherapy in a phase Ib study. The table came from immunoSEQ multiplex PCR; TCRdb's copy has only in-frame clones and leaves some out. The sample has roughly 26,000 clones, roughly 90% seen once; the top ten hold approximately 26%.

J is TRBJ2-1 and V is TRBV4-1, with D possibly matching TRBD2 (6 bases). The sequencing used tumor tissue, collected after IRX-2 immunotherapy. The receptor's source is a human donor with breast cancer. The CDR3 DNA reads TGCGCCAGCAGCCAAGACTTCCGGGAGAGCTCCTACAATGAGCAGTTCTTC. Protein: CASSQDFRESSYNEQFF.